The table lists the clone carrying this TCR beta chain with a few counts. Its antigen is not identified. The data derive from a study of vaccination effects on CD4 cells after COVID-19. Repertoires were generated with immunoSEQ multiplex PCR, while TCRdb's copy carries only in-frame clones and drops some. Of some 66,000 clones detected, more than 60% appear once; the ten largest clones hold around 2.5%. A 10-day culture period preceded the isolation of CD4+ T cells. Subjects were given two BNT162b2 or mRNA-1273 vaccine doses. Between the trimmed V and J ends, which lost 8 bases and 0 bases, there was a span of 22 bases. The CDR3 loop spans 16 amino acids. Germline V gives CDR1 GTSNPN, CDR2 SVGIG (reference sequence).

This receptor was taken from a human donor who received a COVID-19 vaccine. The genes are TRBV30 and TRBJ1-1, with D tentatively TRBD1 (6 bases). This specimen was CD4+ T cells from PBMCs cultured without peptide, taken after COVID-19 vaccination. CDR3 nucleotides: TGTGCCATTAGGCCATACAGGGCCCTTGTGAACACTGAAGCTTTCTTT. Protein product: CAIRPYRALVNTEAFF.